Listed below are T cell receptor beta chains from one sample, sequenced in a study of blood T cell repertoires in COVID-19. TCRdb keeps only in-frame clones here, not all; method: immunoSEQ multiplex PCR. The sample lists about 270,000 clones, approximately 89% occurring once. The sample was PBMCs or T cells enriched from blood (not recorded which). Receptor source: a man in his forties who had been exposed to COVID-19. The CDR3 runs from the conserved cysteine through the conserved F or W. Fields, in order: CDR3 protein, CDR3 DNA, D gene, V gene, clone size, J gene. D genes are given only for firm matches. Clone size is not always given. Where it is, it says once, few, many or a class for expanded clones.

CASSQDRGNEQFF	TGTGCCAGCAGCCAAGATAGGGGTAATGAGCAGTTCTTC	NA	TRBV3-1/TRBV3-2	NA	TRBJ2-1
CASSLEAARETQYF	TGCGCCAGCAGCTTGGAGGCAGCGAGAGAGACCCAGTACTTC	NA	TRBV5-1	NA	TRBJ2-5
CASSTTSAPGHEQFF	TGTGCCAGTAGCACCACCAGCGCCCCGGGTCATGAGCAGTTCTTC	NA	TRBV19	NA	TRBJ2-1
CASSLYPEGLYEQYF	TGCGCCAGCAGCTTGTATCCGGAGGGCCTTTACGAGCAGTACTTC	NA	TRBV5-1	NA	TRBJ2-7
CASRGTGSYNEQFF	TGTGCCAGCAGGGGGACAGGCTCCTACAATGAGCAGTTCTTC	TRBD1	TRBV28	NA	TRBJ2-1
CASRRPPPGTSGSGELFF	TGTGCCAGCAGAAGACCCCCCCCCGGGACTAGCGGGAGCGGGGAGCTGTTTTTT	TRBD2	TRBV2	few	TRBJ2-2
CASSLVSTTNEKLFF	TGTGCCAGTAGTCTGGTGTCTACAACTAATGAAAAACTGTTTTTT	NA	TRBV19	NA	TRBJ1-4
CASSEVPGTGLETQYF	TGTGCCAGCAGTGAAGTCCCCGGGACAGGGTTAGAGACCCAGTACTTC	TRBD1	TRBV6-1	NA	TRBJ2-5
CASSLGLPYTGELFF	TGTGCCAGCAGCTTGGGACTCCCCTACACCGGGGAGCTGTTTTTT	NA	TRBV7-3	NA	TRBJ2-2
CAAEGGASTSEKNTGELFF	TGTGCCGCAGAGGGGGGGGCCTCGACTAGCGAGAAGAACACCGGGGAGCTGTTTTTT	NA	TRBV21-1	NA	TRBJ2-2
CASSQDHFNQPQHF	TGTGCCAGCAGCCAAGATCACTTCAATCAGCCCCAGCATTTT	NA	TRBV3-1/TRBV3-2	NA	TRBJ1-5
CASSFSGLAGGPFHEQYF	TGTGCCAGCTCTTTCTCTGGGCTAGCGGGAGGGCCCTTCCACGAGCAGTACTTC	TRBD2	TRBV28	NA	TRBJ2-7
CASSKQCRVLHVAGATSYEQYF	TGTGCCAGCAGCAAACAGTGTCGAGTTCTTCACGTAGCGGGAGCCACATCCTACGAGCAGTACTTC	NA	TRBV21-1	NA	TRBJ2-7
CASSVRQGAGNTIYF	TGTGCCAGCAGCGTCCGACAGGGGGCTGGAAACACCATATATTTT	TRBD1	TRBV9	NA	TRBJ1-3
CASSFDPTGNYEQYF	TGTGCCAGCAGTTTCGACCCGACAGGAAACTACGAGCAGTACTTC	NA	TRBV6-5	NA	TRBJ2-7
CASGFHAGGPADTQYF	TGTGCTAGTGGTTTTCATGCGGGAGGTCCCGCAGATACGCAGTATTTT	TRBD2	TRBV12-5	NA	TRBJ2-3
CAISESASGSSYEQYF	TGTGCCATCAGTGAGTCAGCTAGCGGGAGCTCCTACGAGCAGTACTTC	TRBD2	TRBV10-3	NA	TRBJ2-7
CASSAGTAGTGELFF	TGTGCCAGCAGCGCCGGGACAGCAGGAACCGGGGAGCTGTTTTTT	TRBD1	TRBV7-2	NA	TRBJ2-2
CASSQDAGGLDTQYF	TGCGCCAGCAGCCAAGATGCAGGGGGATTAGATACGCAGTATTTT	TRBD1	TRBV4-1	once	TRBJ2-3
CASSTFGQGLSGNTIYF	TGTGCCAGTAGTACCTTTGGGCAGGGACTCTCTGGAAACACCATATATTTT	NA	TRBV19	NA	TRBJ1-3
CATRLAGGNTQYF	TGTGCCACCCGACTAGCGGGAGGTAATACGCAGTATTTT	TRBD2	TRBV5-4	few	TRBJ2-3
CASSQDGTGTFYGYTF	TGCGCCAGCAGCCAAGATGGGACAGGGACCTTCTATGGCTACACCTTC	TRBD1	TRBV4-3	NA	TRBJ1-2
CASRNRGYTGELFF	TGTGCCAGCAGAAACAGGGGATACACCGGGGAGCTGTTTTTT	TRBD1	TRBV2	NA	TRBJ2-2
CASNKMNTEAFF	TGTGCCAGCAATAAAATGAACACTGAAGCTTTCTTT	NA	TRBV2	NA	TRBJ1-1
CAWSVNQGAGQPQHF	TGTGCCTGGAGTGTGAATCAGGGGGCGGGTCAGCCCCAGCATTTT	TRBD1	TRBV30	NA	TRBJ1-5
CASSDSETGLNTEAFF	TGTGCCAGCAGCGACAGCGAGACAGGGTTGAACACTGAAGCTTTCTTT	TRBD1	TRBV5-6	NA	TRBJ1-1
CASKSLAGVRNEQFF	TGTGCCAGCAAGTCACTAGCGGGAGTGCGAAATGAGCAGTTCTTC	TRBD2	TRBV11-3	NA	TRBJ2-1
CASSNAPGALTSTDTQYF	TGTGCCAGCAGCAACGCCCCAGGGGCGCTAACTAGCACAGATACGCAGTATTTT	NA	TRBV6-2/TRBV6-3	once	TRBJ2-3
CASRPTDSYEQYF	TGTGCCAGCCGCCCGACAGACTCATACGAGCAGTACTTC	NA	TRBV11-2	NA	TRBJ2-7
CASSESGRAVGYEQYF	TGTGCCAGCAGTGAGAGCGGGAGGGCTGTTGGGTACGAGCAGTACTTC	TRBD2	TRBV6-1	NA	TRBJ2-7
CASSFSTGSYGYTF	TGTGCCAGCAGCTTTTCGACAGGTAGCTATGGCTACACCTTC	NA	TRBV5-5	NA	TRBJ1-2
CASSQGQSSYNEQFF	TGTGCCAGTAGCCAGGGACAAAGCTCCTACAATGAGCAGTTCTTC	NA	TRBV19	NA	TRBJ2-1
CASSASSGPQPGELFF	TGTGCCAGCAGCGCCTCTAGCGGGCCCCAACCCGGGGAGCTGTTTTTT	TRBD2	TRBV9	NA	TRBJ2-2
CAWSTGLGEQYF	TGTGCCTGGAGCACAGGATTAGGAGAGCAGTACTTC	NA	TRBV30	NA	TRBJ2-7
CASSYSGLAGSEQYF	TGTGCCAGCAGTTACTCGGGACTAGCGGGATCCGAGCAGTACTTC	TRBD2	TRBV6-2/TRBV6-3	NA	TRBJ2-7
CASGPAQEINYGYTF	TGTGCTAGTGGTCCGGCACAGGAAATAAACTATGGCTACACCTTC	NA	TRBV12-5	NA	TRBJ1-2
CSVVGNGAEAFF	TGCAGCGTTGTAGGGAACGGGGCTGAAGCTTTCTTT	NA	TRBV29-1	NA	TRBJ1-1
CASRILAGSSYEQYF	TGTGCCAGCAGAATCCTAGCGGGTTCGTCCTACGAGCAGTACTTC	TRBD2	TRBV2	NA	TRBJ2-7
CATSDPMTVYGYTF	TGTGCCACCAGTGACCCGATGACAGTCTATGGCTACACCTTC	NA	TRBV24-1	NA	TRBJ1-2
CASRGDSLYNEQFF	TGTGCCAGCAGGGGGGACAGCCTGTACAATGAGCAGTTCTTC	TRBD1	TRBV2	NA	TRBJ2-1
CASSPRAGGGNTIYF	TGTGCCAGCTCACCACGAGCAGGGGGAGGAAACACCATATATTTT	TRBD1	TRBV18	NA	TRBJ1-3
CASSFPRSGRRVNEQFF	TGTGCCAGCAGTTTTCCGCGTAGCGGGAGGAGGGTGAATGAGCAGTTCTTC	TRBD2	TRBV28	few	TRBJ2-1
CASSQVGVFNYGYTF	TGTGCCAGCAGCCAAGTAGGGGTTTTTAACTATGGCTACACCTTC	NA	TRBV3-1/TRBV3-2	NA	TRBJ1-2
CASKYGGGEKLFF	TGTGCCAGCAAGTACGGGGGGGGAGAAAAACTGTTTTTT	NA	TRBV28	NA	TRBJ1-4
CASSRTRQTDTQYF	TGTGCCAGCAGCCGGACTAGGCAAACAGATACGCAGTATTTT	TRBD2	TRBV3-1/TRBV3-2	NA	TRBJ2-3
CASVIEGASWDTTRKGYTF	TGTGCCAGCGTGATCGAGGGGGCTAGTTGGGACACAACACGTAAGGGCTACACCTTC	TRBD1	TRBV2	few	TRBJ1-2
CASSPGLINNQPQHF	TGTGCCAGCTCACCGGGACTAATTAACAATCAGCCCCAGCATTTT	NA	TRBV18	NA	TRBJ1-5
CASSFSGGRTLSSNQPQHF	TGTGCCAGCAGTTTCTCCGGGGGGCGGACACTGTCTTCCAATCAGCCCCAGCATTTT	NA	TRBV28	NA	TRBJ1-5
CASSFDSNYGYTF	TGTGCCAGCAGTTTTGACAGTAACTATGGCTACACCTTC	NA	TRBV12-3/TRBV12-4	NA	TRBJ1-2
CASSRDRGSDEQYF	TGTGCCAGCAGCCGAGACAGGGGGTCGGACGAGCAGTACTTC	TRBD1	TRBV11-3	NA	TRBJ2-7
CASSAIDSEAFF	TGTGCCAGCAGTGCTATTGACAGTGAAGCTTTCTTT	NA	TRBV6-2/TRBV6-3	NA	TRBJ1-1
CASSLVGQTYEQYF	TGTGCCAGCAGTTTAGTAGGACAGACCTACGAGCAGTACTTC	NA	TRBV28	NA	TRBJ2-7
CASSPPGATNEKLFF	TGTGCCAGCAGTCCTCCGGGAGCAACTAATGAAAAACTGTTTTTT	NA	TRBV6-5	NA	TRBJ1-4
CASSHSLEGQGEAFF	TGCGCCAGCAGCCATTCCTTGGAAGGACAGGGGGAAGCTTTCTTT	TRBD1	TRBV4-3	NA	TRBJ1-1
CASRPLRPGSQLNEKLFF	TGTGCCAGCAGGCCCCTCAGGCCCGGGAGCCAACTAAATGAAAAACTGTTTTTT	NA	TRBV11-2	NA	TRBJ1-4
CAWSTRGGGTEAFF	TGTGCCTGGAGTACCCGGGGAGGGGGGACTGAAGCTTTCTTT	NA	TRBV30	NA	TRBJ1-1
CASSLGGGDEKLFF	TGTGCCAGCAGCTTAGGAGGGGGGGATGAAAAACTGTTTTTT	NA	TRBV7-9	NA	TRBJ1-4